Here is one TCR beta chain with its context. Its antigen remains unidentified. TCRdb reprocessed the 5' RACE reads via MiXCR and lists one record per CDR3 protein. Here the sample spans 180,000 or so distinct CDR3 sequences, 16% being singletons. CDR3 size: 13 residues. V lost 3 bases, J lost 14 bases, and 11 bases stayed unmatched. Per the germline V gene, CDR1 is LGHDT and CDR2 is YNNKEL (reference sequence). The data are from a study of T-cell memory formation after mild COVID-19. General study findings and limits: Certain responding clones were present in pre-infection memory, suggesting participation of cross-reactive memory. Day 15 to 85 contracting clones showed balanced CD4/CD8; later expanders leaned CD4+.

Sequenced material: PBMCs or a T cell subset sorted from them (not recorded which). The receptor was derived from an adult woman who had mild COVID-19 (a few samples of this study predate the infection). Cell type and time point are not known. The chain recombines TRBV3-1 with TRBJ2-3; 7 positions match TRBD1. CDR3 nucleotide sequence: TGTGCCAGCAGCCATGATGGACAGGCCTCCACGTATTTT. Its protein is CASSHDGQASTYF.